Below are 20 T cell receptor beta chains sequenced from a single sample in a study of CD8 T cells in Susac syndrome. RNA was extracted with the RNeasy kit, and a quantity of roughly 0.45 to 1 ug was reverse transcribed using random hexamers. TCRdb reprocessed the immunoSEQ multiplex PCR reads via MiXCR and lists one record per CDR3 protein. The sample includes about 140,000 distinct CDR3 sequences, 95% of them seen just once. Material: CD4+ T cells from PBMCs. These receptors were collected from a human donor with Susac syndrome.

V and J are TRBV2 and TRBJ2-5; TRBD1 aligns across 7 bases. The CDR3 is 14 amino acids. V trimming: 7 bases; J trimming: 4 bases; junction bases outside the gene matches: 9. CDR1 and CDR2 from the germline V gene are SNHLY and FYNNEI. The CDR3: CASTRDSFTETQYF. In DNA, the CDR3 is TGTGCCAGCACTCGGGACAGTTTTACAGAGACCCAGTACTTC.

The rearrangement joins TRBV12-3 or TRBV12-4 to TRBJ2-2; D gene uncertain. The ends were cut back, 3 bases at V and 6 bases at J, with 8 bases in the middle. The CDR3 runs 13 residues. Written as DNA, the CDR3 is TGTGCCAGCAGTTTTACCGCCCCCGGGGAGCTGTTTTTT. This sequence encodes CASSFTAPGELFF.

This clonotype came up a few times. The chain uses TRBV28 and TRBJ1-1; D unresolved. Germline values: CDR1 MDHEN, CDR2 SYDVKM. The CDR3 contains 13 residues. The V end was cut by 2 bases, the J end by 0 bases, with 4 bases between. The chain's CDR3 is CASSLVMNTEAFF. CDR3 DNA sequence: TGTGCCAGCAGTTTAGTTATGAACACTGAAGCTTTCTTT.

The V gene is TRBV7-2, the J gene TRBJ2-5; no clear D gene. The CDR3 is made up of 17 amino acids. V lost 1 base, J lost 1 base, and 16 bases lay in between. The germline V gene encodes CDR1 SGHTA and CDR2 FQGNSA. The DNA for the CDR3 is TGTGCCAGCAGCTTAGGCGATTGGGCAGCAGTCCAAGAGACCCAGTACTTC. Translating gives CASSLGDWAAVQETQYF. Supplemented by reference TRBV7-2 and TRBJ2-5, the full variable domain reads GAGVSQSPSNKVTEKGKDVELRCDPISGHTALYWYRQSLGQGLEFLIYFQGNSAPDKSGLPSDRFSAERTGGSVSTLTIQRTQQEDSAVYLCASSLGDWAAVQETQYFGPGTRLLVL.

The CDR3 region is CASSFSIVAPQETQYF. DNA of the CDR3: TGCGCCAGCAGCTTCTCAATAGTAGCACCCCAAGAGACCCAGTACTTC. V and J are TRBV5-1 and TRBJ2-5; no definite D call. Deletions cut 2 bases from V and 1 base from J, with 15 bases between. The germline CDR1 and CDR2 sequences are SGHRS and YFSETQ. The CDR3 contains 16 residues.

This chain connects TRBV18 to TRBJ2-1, with 8 bases matching TRBD1. The CDR3 extends over 16 amino acids. Germline V lookup: CDR1 KGHSH, CDR2 LQKENI. V lost 0 bases to trimming and J lost 4 bases; unmatched junction nucleotides: 5. The CDR3 here is CASSPPTRGPYNEQFF. CDR3 sequence (DNA): TGTGCCAGCTCACCACCGACCAGGGGGCCTTACAATGAGCAGTTCTTC. Together with reference TRBV18 and TRBJ2-1, the CDR3 gives the full variable domain: NAGVMQNPRHLVRRRGQEARLRCSPMKGHSHVYWYRQLPEEGLKFMVYLQKENIIDESGMPKERFSAEFPKEGPSILRIQQVVRGDSAAYFCASSPPTRGPYNEQFFGPGTRLTVL.

V is TRBV7-9 and J is TRBJ1-2; D is unclear. V shed 5 bases and J shed 7 bases, with 20 bases lying between them. The CDR3 sequence is 15 residues long. CDR1 and CDR2 (germline): SEHNR, FQNEAQ (reference sequence). CDR3 DNA: TGTGCCAGCAGCAACAAGGCCTCCTCGTCCGGTGGCTACACCTTC. It codes for CASSNKASSSGGYTF.

The chain combines TRBV25-1 with TRBJ1-1; perhaps TRBD1 as D (5 bases). Germline loops: CDR1 MGHDK, CDR2 SYGVNS. Trimming cost V 3 bases and J 7 bases, with 18 bases left between them. The CDR3 consists of 15 residues. The CDR3 nucleotides are TGTGCCAGCAGTGAGGCAGGGAGGCGGTTCGGTGAAGCTTTCTTT. Its protein product is CASSEAGRRFGEAFF.

The chain links TRBV4-3 to TRBJ2-5, with D possibly TRBD1 on 5 matching bases. With 7 bases removed from V and 5 bases from J, the gap between germline ends came to 20 bases. The CDR3 contains 15 residues. Germline V gene data show CDR1 as LGHNA and CDR2 as YSLEER. In DNA, the CDR3 is TGCGCCAGCAACCTCGATCAGGGTTTAAGGGAGACCCAGTACTTC. It specifies CASNLDQGLRETQYF.

This chain connects TRBV28 to TRBJ1-1, with D tentatively TRBD1 (6 bases). Per the germline V gene, CDR1 is MDHEN and CDR2 is SYDVKM. CDR3 length: 14 residues. The germline V and J ends were trimmed by 10 bases and 5 bases, with 20 bases remaining between them. CDR3 coding DNA: TGTGCCACCGGGGGGGCTGGGGTGATTACTGAAGCTTTCTTT. This sequence encodes CATGGAGVITEAFF.

This clonotype was counted only a few times. This chain links TRBV30 with TRBJ2-5, with D hard to call. V lost 1 base and J lost 4, with 7 bases in between. Germline assignment: CDR1 GTSNPN and CDR2 SVGIG (reference sequence). The CDR3 is 12 amino acids. CDR3 bases: TGTGCCTGGAGTGGTGGTGGAGAGACCCAGTACTTC. Its translation is CAWSGGGETQYF.

The V gene is TRBV20-1, the J gene TRBJ2-7, with D tentatively TRBD2 (6 bases). Looked up from germline, CDR1 is DFQATT and CDR2 is SNEGSKA (reference sequence). Trimming took 5 bases from V and 4 from J, leaving 18 bases between them. This CDR3 spans 14 amino acids. Here the CDR3 DNA reads TGCAGTGCTCAATCCGGGACTTCAGCATACGAGCAGTACTTC. Its protein product is CSAQSGTSAYEQYF.

This sequence joins TRBV12-3 or TRBV12-4 and TRBJ2-4; D remains ambiguous. V gave up 6 bases and J gave up 12 bases, with 6 bases separating them. CDR3 length: 9 residues. The CDR3 reads CASRPSQYF. CDR3 coding DNA: TGTGCCAGCAGGCCCAGTCAGTACTTC.

The V call is TRBV29-1, the J call TRBJ2-3; 7 bases are a match to TRBD1. Germline lookup yields CDR1 SQVTM and CDR2 ANQGSEA. CDR3 length: 15 residues. V lost 7 bases and J lost 0; bases outside the gene matches: 10. The CDR3 sequence: CSAWTRTGSTDTQYF. As DNA, the CDR3 is TGCAGCGCGTGGACGCGGACAGGAAGCACAGATACGCAGTATTTT.

This chain links TRBV12-3 or TRBV12-4 with TRBJ1-1; weak D call: TRBD1 (5 bases). The CDR3 has 13 residues. V was pared by 6 bases and J by 1 base, with 9 bases between. CDR3 residues: CASSRQTNTEAFF. The CDR3 region has the DNA TGTGCCAGCAGCCGACAGACGAACACTGAAGCTTTCTTT.

This sequence joins TRBV6-1 and TRBJ2-5, with 13 bases matching TRBD2. The CDR3 is 16 amino acids. In germline, CDR1 is MNHNS, CDR2 SASEGT. J lost 2 bases, V lost 11 bases, and 11 bases had no gene match. CDR3 bases: TGTGCCTCCTCGACTAGCGGGAGGATAAAGCAAGAGACCCAGTACTTC. Translation gives CASSTSGRIKQETQYF.

The V call is TRBV9, the J call TRBJ2-5; 8 bases match TRBD2. V shed 1 base, J shed 5 bases, and the junction held 4 bases outside the gene matches. The CDR3 extends over 14 amino acids. Germline V lookup: CDR1 SGDLS, CDR2 YYNGEE. The CDR3, as DNA: TGTGCCAGCAGCGTACGACTAGCGAGTGAGACCCAGTACTTC. Protein: CASSVRLASETQYF.

This clonotype occurred once. The chain employs TRBV6-1 and TRBJ2-3; D tentatively reads TRBD1 or TRBD2 (5 bases each). The V end was cut by 4 bases, the J end by 3 bases, with 11 bases between. In germline, CDR1 is MNHNS, CDR2 SASEGT. There are 14 residues in the CDR3. As DNA, the CDR3 is TGTGCCAGCAGTGCCCGGGACGTAACAGATACGCAGTATTTT. The encoded protein is CASSARDVTDTQYF.

The V and J genes are TRBV5-4 and TRBJ1-6, with D uncertain. The CDR3 covers 13 residues. CDR1 is SGHNT, CDR2 YYREEE, per germline (reference sequence). V was trimmed by 0 bases and J by 9 bases, leaving 7 bases between them. The CDR3 sequence is CASSLASSSPLHF. The DNA of the CDR3 is TGTGCCAGCAGCTTGGCTAGCAGTTCACCCCTCCACTTT.

The V and J genes are TRBV4-3 and TRBJ2-1, with TRBD2 matching 8 bases. CDR1 is LGHNA, CDR2 YSLEER, per germline. J lost 12 bases, V lost 1 base, and 14 bases had no gene match. The CDR3 has 16 amino acids. CDR3 sequence (DNA): TGCGCCAGCAGCCAAGCGCCCAGCGGGAGCAGGAAAGGGCAGTTCTTC. As protein: CASSQAPSGSRKGQFF.